The 13 T cell receptor beta chains in this list originate from one sample, sequenced in a study of T cells in Graves' hyperthyroidism and ophthalmopathy. Amplification targeted TCR beta CDR3 regions from RNA transcripts. Initially, a first-round RT-PCR of the TCR CDR3 employed the HTBI primer set. One entry per CDR3 protein, called by TCRdb with MiXCR from the multiplex PCR reads. The sample yields over 700,000 distinct CDR3 sequences, 35% to 40% seen once. Sequenced material: blood. The receptors here all came from a man aged 18-30 years with Graves' hyperthyroidism.

The chain has TRBV19 and TRBJ1-3; a possible D gene is TRBD1 (5 bases). This CDR3 region has 15 residues. V lost 3 bases to trimming and J lost 2 bases, with 11 bases between them. The germline CDR1 and CDR2 sequences are LNHDA and SQIVND (reference sequence). CDR3 nucleotides: TGTGCCAGTAGTATCCTGGGAGGGGCTGGAAACACCATATATTTT. Amino acids: CASSILGGAGNTIYF.

This clonotype has just a few counts. The chain is built from TRBV20-1 and TRBJ2-2, with 7 bases matching TRBD1. This CDR3 region has 13 residues. J lost 5 bases, V lost 4 bases, and 4 bases had no gene match. Per germline, CDR1 DFQATT and CDR2 SNEGSKA (reference sequence). CDR3 DNA: TGCAGTGCTAATCAGGGGGTGACCGGGGAGCTGTTTTTT. Protein: CSANQGVTGELFF.

This clonotype has a handful of counts. The V gene is TRBV11-2, the J gene TRBJ1-6, with 7 bases aligning to TRBD1. The trim removed 2 bases at V and 4 bases at J, leaving 8 bases unmatched. CDR1 is SGHAT and CDR2 is FQNNGV in the germline V gene. The CDR3 has 17 amino acids. For the CDR3, the DNA is TGTGCCAGCAGCTTAACTTCAGGGGGGGATTATAATTCACCCCTCCACTTT. Its translation: CASSLTSGGDYNSPLHF.

The chain carries TRBV6-6 and TRBJ2-7, with TRBD2 matching over 14 bases. This CDR3 has 16 residues. With 6 bases clipped from V and 2 bases from J, the junction kept 6 bases outside the gene matches. Germline V gene data show CDR1 as MNHNY and CDR2 as SVGAGI (reference sequence). CDR3 residues: CASRRLAGGSPYEQYF. The CDR3 DNA reads as TGTGCCAGCAGGCGACTAGCGGGAGGGAGCCCCTACGAGCAGTACTTC.

The rearrangement uses TRBV4-1 and TRBJ2-7; D is uncertain. This CDR3 region has 13 residues. Germline V gives CDR1 MGHRA, CDR2 YSYEKL. The ends were cut back, 2 bases at V and 6 bases at J, with 11 bases in the middle. In DNA form, the CDR3 reads TGCGCCAGCAGCCAAAGTATCGGAGCCGAGCAGTACTTC. Its translation is CASSQSIGAEQYF.

This clonotype was seen only a few times. The chain uses TRBV20-1 and TRBJ2-7; 9 bases align to TRBD2. V shed 6 bases, J shed 3 bases, and the junction held 12 bases outside the gene matches. In germline, CDR1 is DFQATT, CDR2 SNEGSKA (reference sequence). CDR3 length equals 15 residues. CDR3 region: CSAHTYEAGGYEQYF. CDR3 nucleotides: TGCAGTGCCCATACCTACGAAGCGGGGGGCTACGAGCAGTACTTC.

This clonotype was detected only a few times. V and J are TRBV4-1 and TRBJ2-5, with a weak D call TRBD1 (6 bases). V shed 4 bases and J shed 3 bases, with 15 bases lying between them. CDR1 is MGHRA and CDR2 is YSYEKL in the germline V gene. This CDR3 region has 15 residues. The CDR3 reads CASSLGQSFKETQYF. The CDR3 region has the DNA TGCGCCAGCAGCCTCGGACAGTCGTTCAAAGAGACCCAGTACTTC.

This chain connects TRBV6-1 to TRBJ2-2; D gene ambiguous. The germline V gene has CDR1 MNHNS and CDR2 SASEGT. This CDR3 has 12 amino acids. V was clipped by 6 bases and J by 6 bases, with 8 bases between them. The CDR3 DNA reads as TGTGCCAGCAGAGCCGAGGCCGGGGAGCTGTTTTTT. It translates to CASRAEAGELFF.

Comments on this clonotype: This could be a read error, since a much larger clone is one nucleotide away. The J gene is TRBJ1-1, the V gene TRBV20-1, with D uncertain. This CDR3 comprises 12 residues. The germline V gene has CDR1 DFQATT and CDR2 SNEGSKA (reference sequence). The CDR3 loop reads CGAPEGYTEAFF. The DNA of the CDR3 is TGCGGTGCCCCCGAAGGGTACACTGAAGCTTTCTTT.

This clonotype has at least ten counts. The chain joins TRBV2 to TRBJ1-5, with D perhaps TRBD1 (5 bases). Trimming removed 2 bases from V and 1 base from J, with 9 bases in between. The CDR3 contains 15 residues. Germline V gene data show CDR1 as SNHLY and CDR2 as FYNNEI. The CDR3 loop reads CASSELRGSNQPQHF. Written as DNA, the CDR3 is TGTGCCAGCAGTGAACTGAGGGGAAGCAATCAGCCCCAGCATTTT.

Details on this clonotype: Being one base from a much bigger clone, this may be a read error. The chain combines TRBV7-2 with TRBJ1-4; D gene ambiguous. There are 13 residues in the CDR3. The V and J ends lost 5 bases and 4 bases respectively, with 8 bases between them. The germline CDR1 and CDR2 sequences are SGHTA and FQGNSA. CDR3 sequence reads: CASSPFVNEKLFF. CDR3 sequence (DNA): TGTGCCAGCAGCCCGTTCGTTAATGAAAAACTGTTTTTT. Full variable domain (missing parts from reference TRBV7-2 and TRBJ1-4): GAGVSQSPSNKVTEKGKDVELRCDPISGHTALYWYRQSLGQGLEFLIYFQGNSAPDKSGLPSDRFSAERTGGSVSTLTIQRTQQEDSAVYLCASSPFVNEKLFFGSGTQLSVL.

V usage is TRBV10-3 and J usage is TRBJ1-2; possible D gene TRBD1, 5 bases. CDR1 ENHRY and CDR2 SYGVKD come from the germline V gene. V was clipped by 10 bases and J by 5 bases, with 20 bases between them. This CDR3 region has 14 residues. CDR3 loop: CASSLGRSGYGYTF. The DNA for the CDR3 is TGTGCCAGCAGCTTGGGACGCTCGGGTTATGGCTACACCTTC.

This rearrangement joins TRBV7-2 to TRBJ2-2, with 7 bases identical to TRBD2. Germline V gene lookup returns CDR1 SGHTA and CDR2 FQGNSA. CDR3 length: 19 residues. Trimming cost V 1 base and J 4 bases; bases outside gene matches: 15. The CDR3 bases are TGTGCCAGCAGCTTAGTACGGCAGAGGTCCCGCGGGGGCACCGGGGAGCTGTTTTTT. It encodes CASSLVRQRSRGGTGELFF.